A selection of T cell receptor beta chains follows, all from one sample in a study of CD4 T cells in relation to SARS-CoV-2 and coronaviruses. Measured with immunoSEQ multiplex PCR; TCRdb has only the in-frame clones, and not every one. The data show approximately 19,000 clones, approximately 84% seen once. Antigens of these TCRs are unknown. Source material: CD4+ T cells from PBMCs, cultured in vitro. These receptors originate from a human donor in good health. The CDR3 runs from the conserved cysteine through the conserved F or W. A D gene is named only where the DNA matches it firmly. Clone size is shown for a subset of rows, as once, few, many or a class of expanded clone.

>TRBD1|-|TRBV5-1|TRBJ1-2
CASTLETGAGYTF
TGCGCCAGCACCTTGGAGACAGGGGCGGGCTACACCTTC
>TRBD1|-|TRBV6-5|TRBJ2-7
CASSIQGGYEQYF
TGTGCCAGCAGCATACAGGGGGGCTACGAGCAGTACTTC
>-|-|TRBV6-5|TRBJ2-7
CASSWGNEQYF
TGTGCCAGCAGCTGGGGGAACGAGCAGTACTTC
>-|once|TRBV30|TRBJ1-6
CAWSRQGRWESPLHF
TGTGCCTGGAGTCGCCAGGGACGATGGGAATCACCCCTCCACTTT
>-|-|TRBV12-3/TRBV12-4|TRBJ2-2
CASSLRDTGELFF
TGTGCCAGCAGTTTACGGGACACCGGGGAGCTGTTTTTT
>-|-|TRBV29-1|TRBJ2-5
CSVDSGDGKTQYF
TGCAGCGTTGATTCAGGGGACGGGAAGACCCAGTACTTC
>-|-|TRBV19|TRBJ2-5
CASSIGGSGRETQYF
TGTGCCAGTAGTATTGGTGGGAGCGGTCGAGAGACCCAGTACTTC
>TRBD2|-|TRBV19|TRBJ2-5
CASSTGGLAGGETQYF
TGTGCCAGTAGTACCGGTGGACTAGCGGGAGGAGAGACCCAGTACTTC
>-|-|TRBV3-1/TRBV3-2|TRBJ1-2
CASSQERQGFDYTF
TGTGCCAGCAGCCAAGAACGGCAGGGTTTTGACTACACCTTC
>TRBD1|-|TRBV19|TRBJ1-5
CASRDRTNQPQHF
TGTGCCAGTAGGGACAGGACCAATCAGCCCCAGCATTTT
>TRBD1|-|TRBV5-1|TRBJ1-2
CASSIMGQPSSDTF
TGCGCCAGCAGCATAATGGGACAGCCATCGTCGGACACCTTC
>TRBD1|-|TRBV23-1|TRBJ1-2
CASSQSGTGRMGYTF
TGCGCCAGCAGTCAATCTGGGACAGGGAGAATGGGCTACACCTTC
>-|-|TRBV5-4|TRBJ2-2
CASGTPGELFF
TGTGCCAGCGGGACCCCCGGGGAGCTGTTTTTT
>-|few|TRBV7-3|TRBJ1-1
CASSLRRGTEAFF
TGTGCCAGCAGCTTACGGCGGGGCACTGAAGCTTTCTTT
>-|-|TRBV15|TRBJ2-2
CATSLGGAQSTGELFF
TGTGCCACCAGCTTAGGGGGGGCGCAAAGCACCGGGGAGCTGTTTTTT
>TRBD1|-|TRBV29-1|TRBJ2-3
CSVEQGTGDTQYF
TGCAGCGTGGAACAGGGGACGGGAGATACGCAGTATTTT
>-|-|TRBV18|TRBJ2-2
CASSQDLTGELFF
TGTGCCAGCTCACAGGACCTAACCGGGGAGCTGTTTTTT
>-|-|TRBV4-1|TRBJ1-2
CASSSTTNYGYTF
TGCGCCAGCAGCAGCACAACTAACTATGGCTACACCTTC
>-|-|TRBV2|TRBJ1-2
CASSALQRRGYGYTF
TGTGCCAGCAGTGCCCTCCAGCGAAGGGGGTATGGCTACACCTTC
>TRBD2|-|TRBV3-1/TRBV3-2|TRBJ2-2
CASSPRLAGATNTGELFF
TGTGCCAGCAGCCCAAGACTAGCGGGAGCAACGAACACCGGGGAGCTGTTTTTT
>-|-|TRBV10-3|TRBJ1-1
CAIRDSDLTEAFF
TGTGCCATCAGGGACAGCGATCTTACTGAAGCTTTCTTT
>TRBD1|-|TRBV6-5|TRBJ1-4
CASERQGAGEKLFF
TGTGCCAGCGAGAGACAGGGGGCTGGTGAAAAACTGTTTTTT
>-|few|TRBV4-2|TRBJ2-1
CASSQQRTEGAYNEQFF
TGTGCCAGCAGCCAACAGAGGACTGAGGGGGCCTACAATGAGCAGTTCTTC
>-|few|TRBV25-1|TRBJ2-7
CASSEYGGQPSSYEQYF
TGTGCCAGCAGTGAATATGGAGGACAGCCGTCCTCCTACGAGCAGTACTTC
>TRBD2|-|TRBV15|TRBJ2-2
CATSSGGTSGNTGELFF
TGTGCCACCAGCAGCGGGGGGACTAGCGGAAACACCGGGGAGCTGTTTTTT
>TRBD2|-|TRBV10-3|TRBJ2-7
CAIKIGAGDRLGEQYF
TGTGCCATCAAGATTGGAGCGGGAGACCGGTTGGGAGAGCAGTACTTC
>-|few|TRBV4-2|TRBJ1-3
CASSQEWQRISGNTIYF
TGTGCCAGCAGCCAAGAGTGGCAGCGGATCTCTGGAAACACCATATATTTT
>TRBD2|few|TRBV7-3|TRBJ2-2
CASSPTSGRANTGELFF
TGTGCCAGCAGCCCGACTAGCGGGAGGGCCAACACCGGGGAGCTGTTTTTT